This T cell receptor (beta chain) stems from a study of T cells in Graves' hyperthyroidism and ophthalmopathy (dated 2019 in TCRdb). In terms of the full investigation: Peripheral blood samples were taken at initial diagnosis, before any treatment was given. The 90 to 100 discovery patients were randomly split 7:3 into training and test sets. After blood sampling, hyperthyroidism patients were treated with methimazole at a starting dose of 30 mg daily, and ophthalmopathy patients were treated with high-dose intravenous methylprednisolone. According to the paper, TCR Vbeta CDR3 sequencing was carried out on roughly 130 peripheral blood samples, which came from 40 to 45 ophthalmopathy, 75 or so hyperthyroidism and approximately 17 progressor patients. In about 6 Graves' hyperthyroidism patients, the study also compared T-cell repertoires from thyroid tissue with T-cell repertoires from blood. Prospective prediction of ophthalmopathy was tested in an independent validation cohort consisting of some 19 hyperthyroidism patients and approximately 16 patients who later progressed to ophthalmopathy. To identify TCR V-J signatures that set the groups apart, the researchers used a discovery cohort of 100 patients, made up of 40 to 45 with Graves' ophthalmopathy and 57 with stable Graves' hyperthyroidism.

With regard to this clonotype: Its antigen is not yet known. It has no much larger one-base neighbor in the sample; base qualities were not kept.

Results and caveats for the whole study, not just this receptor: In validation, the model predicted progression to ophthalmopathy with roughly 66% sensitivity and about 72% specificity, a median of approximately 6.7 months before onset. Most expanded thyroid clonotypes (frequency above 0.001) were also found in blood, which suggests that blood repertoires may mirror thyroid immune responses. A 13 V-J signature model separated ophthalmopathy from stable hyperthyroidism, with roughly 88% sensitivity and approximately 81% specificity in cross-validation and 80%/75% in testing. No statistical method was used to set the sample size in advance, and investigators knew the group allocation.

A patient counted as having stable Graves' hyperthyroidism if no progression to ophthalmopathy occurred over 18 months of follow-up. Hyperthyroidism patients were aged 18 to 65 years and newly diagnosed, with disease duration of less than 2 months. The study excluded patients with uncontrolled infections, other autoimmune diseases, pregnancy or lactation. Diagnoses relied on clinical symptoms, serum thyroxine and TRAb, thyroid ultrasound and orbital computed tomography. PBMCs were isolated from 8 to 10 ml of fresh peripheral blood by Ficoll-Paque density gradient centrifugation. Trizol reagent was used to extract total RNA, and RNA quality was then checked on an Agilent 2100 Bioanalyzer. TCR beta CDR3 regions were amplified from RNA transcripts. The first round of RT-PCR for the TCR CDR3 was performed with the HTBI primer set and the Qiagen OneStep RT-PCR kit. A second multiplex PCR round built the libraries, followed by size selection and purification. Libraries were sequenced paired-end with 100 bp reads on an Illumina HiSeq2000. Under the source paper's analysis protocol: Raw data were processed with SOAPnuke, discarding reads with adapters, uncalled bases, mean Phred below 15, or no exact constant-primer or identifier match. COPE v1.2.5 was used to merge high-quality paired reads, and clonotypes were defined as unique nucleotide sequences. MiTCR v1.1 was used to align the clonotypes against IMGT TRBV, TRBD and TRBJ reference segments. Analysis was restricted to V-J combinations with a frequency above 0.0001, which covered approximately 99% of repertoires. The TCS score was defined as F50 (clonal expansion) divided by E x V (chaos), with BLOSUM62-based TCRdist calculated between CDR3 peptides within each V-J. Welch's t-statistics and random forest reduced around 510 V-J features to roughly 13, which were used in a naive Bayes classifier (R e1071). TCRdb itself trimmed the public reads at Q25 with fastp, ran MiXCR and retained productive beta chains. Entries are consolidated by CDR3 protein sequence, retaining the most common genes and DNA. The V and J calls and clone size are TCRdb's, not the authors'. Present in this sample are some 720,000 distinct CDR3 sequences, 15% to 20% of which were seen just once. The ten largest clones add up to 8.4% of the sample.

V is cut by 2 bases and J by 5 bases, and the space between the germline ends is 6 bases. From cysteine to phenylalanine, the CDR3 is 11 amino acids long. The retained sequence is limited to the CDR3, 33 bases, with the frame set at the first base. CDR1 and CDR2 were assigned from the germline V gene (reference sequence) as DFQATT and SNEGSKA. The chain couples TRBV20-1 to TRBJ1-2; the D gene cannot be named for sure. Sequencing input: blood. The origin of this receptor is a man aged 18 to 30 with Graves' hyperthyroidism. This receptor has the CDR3 CSARLDYGYTF. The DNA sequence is TGCAGTGCTAGACTGGATTATGGCTACACCTTC.